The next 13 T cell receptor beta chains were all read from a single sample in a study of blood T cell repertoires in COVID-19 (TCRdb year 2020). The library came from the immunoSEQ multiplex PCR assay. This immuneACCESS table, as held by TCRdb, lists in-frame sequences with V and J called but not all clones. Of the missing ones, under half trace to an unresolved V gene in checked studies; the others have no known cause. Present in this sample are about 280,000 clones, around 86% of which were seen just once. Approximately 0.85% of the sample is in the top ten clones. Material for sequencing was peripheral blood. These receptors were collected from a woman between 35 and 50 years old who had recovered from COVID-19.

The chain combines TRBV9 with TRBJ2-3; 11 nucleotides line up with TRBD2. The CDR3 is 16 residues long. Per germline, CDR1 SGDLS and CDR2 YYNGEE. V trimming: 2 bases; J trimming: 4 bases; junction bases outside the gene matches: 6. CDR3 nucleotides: TGTGCCAGCAGCGTTGCTACTAGCGGGAGCCCAGATACGCAGTATTTT. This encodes CASSVATSGSPDTQYF.

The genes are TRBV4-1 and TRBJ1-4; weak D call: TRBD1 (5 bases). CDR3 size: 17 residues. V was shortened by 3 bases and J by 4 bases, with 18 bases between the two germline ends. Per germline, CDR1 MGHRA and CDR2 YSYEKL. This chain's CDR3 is CASSQSGSAGLNEKLFF. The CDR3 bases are TGCGCCAGCAGCCAGTCGGGGAGCGCGGGGCTTAATGAAAAACTGTTTTTT.

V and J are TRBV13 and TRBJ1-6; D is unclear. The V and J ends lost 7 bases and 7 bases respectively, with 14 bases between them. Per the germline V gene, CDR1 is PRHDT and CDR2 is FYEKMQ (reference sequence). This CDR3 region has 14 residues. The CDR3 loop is CASNSWAPNSPLHF. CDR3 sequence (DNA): TGTGCCAGCAACAGTTGGGCCCCGAATTCACCCCTCCACTTT.

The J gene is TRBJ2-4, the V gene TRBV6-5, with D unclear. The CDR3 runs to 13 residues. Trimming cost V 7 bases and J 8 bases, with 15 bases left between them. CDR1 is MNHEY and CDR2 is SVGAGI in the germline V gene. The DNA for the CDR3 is TGTGCCAGCACTGGTTTCGTTGCGGACATTCAGTACTTC. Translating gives CASTGFVADIQYF.

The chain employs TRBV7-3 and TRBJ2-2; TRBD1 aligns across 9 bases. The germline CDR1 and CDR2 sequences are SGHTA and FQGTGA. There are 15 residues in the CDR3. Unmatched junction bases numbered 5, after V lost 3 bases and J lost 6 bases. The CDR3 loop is CASSLGTGSAGELFF. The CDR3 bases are TGTGCCAGCAGCTTGGGGACAGGGTCGGCCGGGGAGCTGTTTTTT.

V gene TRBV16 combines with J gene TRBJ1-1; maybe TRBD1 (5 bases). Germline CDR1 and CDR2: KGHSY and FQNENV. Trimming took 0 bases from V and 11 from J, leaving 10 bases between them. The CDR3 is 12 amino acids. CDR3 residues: CASSQSTGGAFF. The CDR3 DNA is TGTGCCAGCAGCCAATCGACGGGGGGGGCTTTCTTT.

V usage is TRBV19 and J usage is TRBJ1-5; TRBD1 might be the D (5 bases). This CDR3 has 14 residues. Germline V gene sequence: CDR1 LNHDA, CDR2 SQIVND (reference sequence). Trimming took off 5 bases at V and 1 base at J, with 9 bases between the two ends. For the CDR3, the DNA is TGTGCCAGTAGTCCCAGACAGAGCAATCAGCCCCAGCATTTT. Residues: CASSPRQSNQPQHF.

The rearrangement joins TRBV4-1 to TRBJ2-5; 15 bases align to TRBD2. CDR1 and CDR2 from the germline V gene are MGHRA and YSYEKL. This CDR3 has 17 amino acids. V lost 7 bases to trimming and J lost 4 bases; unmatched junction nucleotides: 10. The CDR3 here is CASTSSGGLAGGETQYF. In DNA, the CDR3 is TGCGCCAGCACCTCAAGCGGGGGACTAGCGGGAGGAGAGACCCAGTACTTC.

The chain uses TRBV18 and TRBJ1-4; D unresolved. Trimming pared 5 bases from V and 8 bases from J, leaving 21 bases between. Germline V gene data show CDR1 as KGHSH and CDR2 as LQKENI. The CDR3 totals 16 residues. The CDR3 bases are TGTGCCAGCTCATCCCAGGCCGGTTCCGCGGGCGAAAAACTGTTTTTT. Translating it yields CASSSQAGSAGEKLFF.

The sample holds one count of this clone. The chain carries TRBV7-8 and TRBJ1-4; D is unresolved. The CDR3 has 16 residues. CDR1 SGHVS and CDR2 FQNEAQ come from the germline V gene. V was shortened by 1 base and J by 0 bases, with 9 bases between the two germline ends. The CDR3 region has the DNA TGTGCCAGCAGCTTAGGGGCCCGAGCAACTAATGAAAAACTGTTTTTT. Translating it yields CASSLGARATNEKLFF.

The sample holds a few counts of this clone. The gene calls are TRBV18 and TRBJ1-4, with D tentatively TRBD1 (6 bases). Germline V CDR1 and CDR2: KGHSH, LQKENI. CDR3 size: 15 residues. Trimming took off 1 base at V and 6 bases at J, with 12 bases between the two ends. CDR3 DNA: TGTGCCAGCTCACCACAGGGGGTTGGAGATGAAAAACTGTTTTTT. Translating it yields CASSPQGVGDEKLFF. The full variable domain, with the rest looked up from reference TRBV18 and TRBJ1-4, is NAGVMQNPRHLVRRRGQEARLRCSPMKGHSHVYWYRQLPEEGLKFMVYLQKENIIDESGMPKERFSAEFPKEGPSILRIQQVVRGDSAAYFCASSPQGVGDEKLFFGSGTQLSVL.

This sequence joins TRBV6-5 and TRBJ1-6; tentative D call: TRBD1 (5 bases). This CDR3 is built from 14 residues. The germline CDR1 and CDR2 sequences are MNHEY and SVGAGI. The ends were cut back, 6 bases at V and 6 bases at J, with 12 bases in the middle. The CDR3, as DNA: TGTGCCAGCAGCCAACAGGATCTTAATTCACCCCTCCACTTT. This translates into CASSQQDLNSPLHF.

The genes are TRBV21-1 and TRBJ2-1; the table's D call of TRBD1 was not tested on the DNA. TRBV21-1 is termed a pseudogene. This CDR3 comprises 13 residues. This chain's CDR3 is CASSRGQRNEQFF. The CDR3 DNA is TGTGCCAGCAGCAGGGGACAGAGAAATGAGCAGTTCTTC.